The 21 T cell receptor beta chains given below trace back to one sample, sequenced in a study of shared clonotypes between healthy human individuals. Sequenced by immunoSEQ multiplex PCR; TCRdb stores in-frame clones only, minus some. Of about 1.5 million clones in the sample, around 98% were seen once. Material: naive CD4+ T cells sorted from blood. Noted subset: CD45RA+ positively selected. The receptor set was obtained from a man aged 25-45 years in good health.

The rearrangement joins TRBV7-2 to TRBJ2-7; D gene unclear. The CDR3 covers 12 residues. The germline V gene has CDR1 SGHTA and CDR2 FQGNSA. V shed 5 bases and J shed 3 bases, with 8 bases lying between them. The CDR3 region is CASSRLIYEQYF. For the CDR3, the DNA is TGTGCCAGCAGCCGGCTCATCTACGAGCAGTACTTC.

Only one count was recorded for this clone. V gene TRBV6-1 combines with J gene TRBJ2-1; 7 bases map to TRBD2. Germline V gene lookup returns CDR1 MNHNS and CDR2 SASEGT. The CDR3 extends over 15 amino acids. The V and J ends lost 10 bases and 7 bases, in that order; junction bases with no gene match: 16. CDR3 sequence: CATMPGLNFRNEQFF. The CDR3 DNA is TGTGCCACAATGCCGGGACTAAATTTCAGGAATGAGCAGTTCTTC.

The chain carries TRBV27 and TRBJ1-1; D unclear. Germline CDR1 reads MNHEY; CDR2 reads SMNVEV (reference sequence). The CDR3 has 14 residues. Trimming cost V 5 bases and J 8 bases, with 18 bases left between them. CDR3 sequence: CASSPLRLRSEAFF. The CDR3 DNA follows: TGTGCCAGCAGTCCCCTCAGGCTTCGTTCCGAAGCTTTCTTT.

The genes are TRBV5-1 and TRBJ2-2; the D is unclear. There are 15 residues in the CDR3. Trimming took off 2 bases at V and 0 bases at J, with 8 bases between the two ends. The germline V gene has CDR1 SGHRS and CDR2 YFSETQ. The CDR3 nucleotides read TGCGCCAGCAGCTTAGACCTTGCGAACACCGGGGAGCTGTTTTTT. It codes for CASSLDLANTGELFF.

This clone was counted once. CDR3 DNA sequence: TGTGCCAGCAGCTTATTCCAGAATGAGCAGTTCTTC. The encoded protein is CASSLFQNEQFF. This chain links TRBV7-9 with TRBJ2-1; D remains ambiguous. This CDR3 has 12 residues. CDR1 and CDR2 from the germline V gene are SEHNR and FQNEAQ (reference sequence). Trimming removed 2 bases from V and 7 bases from J, with 6 bases in between.

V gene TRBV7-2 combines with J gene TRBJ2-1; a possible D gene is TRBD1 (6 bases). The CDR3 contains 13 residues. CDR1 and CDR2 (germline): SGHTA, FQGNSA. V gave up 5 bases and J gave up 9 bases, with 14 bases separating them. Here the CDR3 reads CASSQHRAAEQFF. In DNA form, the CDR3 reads TGTGCCAGCAGCCAACACAGGGCGGCTGAGCAGTTCTTC.

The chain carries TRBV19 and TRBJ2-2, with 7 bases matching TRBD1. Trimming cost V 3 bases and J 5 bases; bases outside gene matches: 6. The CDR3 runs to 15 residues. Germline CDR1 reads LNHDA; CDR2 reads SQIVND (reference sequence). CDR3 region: CASSIPGGRTGELFF. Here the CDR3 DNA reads TGTGCCAGTAGTATTCCAGGGGGAAGGACCGGGGAGCTGTTTTTT.

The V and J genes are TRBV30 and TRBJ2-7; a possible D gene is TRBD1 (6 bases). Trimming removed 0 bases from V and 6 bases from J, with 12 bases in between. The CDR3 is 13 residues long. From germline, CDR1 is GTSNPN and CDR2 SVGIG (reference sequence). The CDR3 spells CAWSVSGQTEQYF. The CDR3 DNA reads TGTGCCTGGAGTGTCAGTGGACAGACCGAGCAGTACTTC.

CDR3 in DNA: TGTGCCAACCAGGACAGGGTGTATCATGGCTACACCTTC. This encodes CANQDRVYHGYTF. This chain links TRBV5-8 with TRBJ1-2; 8 bases fit TRBD1. Germline CDR1 reads SGHTS; CDR2 reads YDEGEE. The length of the CDR3 is 13 residues. Germline trimming cut 9 bases from V and 6 bases from J; bases unmatched to any gene: 10.

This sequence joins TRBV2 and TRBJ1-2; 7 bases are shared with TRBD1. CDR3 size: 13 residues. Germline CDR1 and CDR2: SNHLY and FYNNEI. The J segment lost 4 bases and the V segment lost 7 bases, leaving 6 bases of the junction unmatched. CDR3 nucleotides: TGTGCCAGCAAACTGGACAGGATCTATGGCTACACCTTC. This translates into CASKLDRIYGYTF.

The CDR3 here is CASDWTGGRGYGYTF. CDR3 in DNA: TGTGCCAGTGATTGGACAGGGGGAAGGGGCTATGGCTACACCTTC. The chain combines TRBV19 with TRBJ1-2; 10 bases line up with TRBD1. V was pared by 8 bases and J by 4 bases, with 10 bases of the junction left unmatched. Looked up from germline, CDR1 is LNHDA and CDR2 is SQIVND (reference sequence). This CDR3 region has 15 residues.

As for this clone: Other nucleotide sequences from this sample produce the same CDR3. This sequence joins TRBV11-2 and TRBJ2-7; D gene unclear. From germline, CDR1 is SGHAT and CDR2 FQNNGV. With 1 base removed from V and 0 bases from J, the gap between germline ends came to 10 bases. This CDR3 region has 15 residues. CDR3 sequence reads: CASSLVTGSSYEQYF. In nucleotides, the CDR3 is TGTGCCAGCAGCTTAGTCACGGGCAGCTCCTACGAGCAGTACTTC.

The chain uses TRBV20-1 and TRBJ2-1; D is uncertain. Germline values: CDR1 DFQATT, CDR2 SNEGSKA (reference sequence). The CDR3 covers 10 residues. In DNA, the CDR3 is TGCAATCCAGGCTACAATGAGCAGTTCTTC. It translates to CNPGYNEQFF.

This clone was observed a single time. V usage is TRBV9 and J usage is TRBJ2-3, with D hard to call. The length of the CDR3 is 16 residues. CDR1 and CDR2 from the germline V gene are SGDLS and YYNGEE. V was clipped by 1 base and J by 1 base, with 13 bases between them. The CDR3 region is CASSVSGVGGTDTQYF. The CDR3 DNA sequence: TGTGCCAGCAGCGTAAGTGGGGTTGGGGGCACAGATACGCAGTATTTT.

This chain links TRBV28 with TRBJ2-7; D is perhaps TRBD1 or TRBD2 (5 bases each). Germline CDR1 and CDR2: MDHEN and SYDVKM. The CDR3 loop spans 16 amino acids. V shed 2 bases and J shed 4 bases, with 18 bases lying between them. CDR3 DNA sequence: TGTGCCAGCAGTTTAGCCATTTCAGGGACGGGGTACGAGCAGTACTTC. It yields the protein CASSLAISGTGYEQYF.

The CDR3 DNA reads TGTGCCAGCAGTTTATCGGGGACCACAGGGCCCTGGTACCAAGAGACCCAGTACTTC. Its translation is CASSLSGTTGPWYQETQYF. The chain couples TRBV27 to TRBJ2-5; the D gene is possibly TRBD1 (6 bases). The germline gives CDR1 MNHEY, CDR2 SMNVEV (reference sequence). The length of the CDR3 is 19 residues. V lost 0 bases to trimming and J lost 0 bases, with 20 bases between them.

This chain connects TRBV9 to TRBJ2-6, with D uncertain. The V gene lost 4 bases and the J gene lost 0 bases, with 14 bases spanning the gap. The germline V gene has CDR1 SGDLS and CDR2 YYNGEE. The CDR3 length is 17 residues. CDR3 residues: CASSLYSPHSGANVLTF. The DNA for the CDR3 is TGTGCCAGCAGCCTCTACAGCCCCCACTCTGGGGCCAACGTCCTGACTTTC.

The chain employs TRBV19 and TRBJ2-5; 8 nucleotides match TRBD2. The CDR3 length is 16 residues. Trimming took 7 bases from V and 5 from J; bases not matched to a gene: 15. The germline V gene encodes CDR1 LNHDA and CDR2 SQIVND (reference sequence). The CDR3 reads CASTFSPREAGETQYF. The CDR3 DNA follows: TGTGCCAGTACCTTCTCCCCGCGGGAGGCCGGTGAGACCCAGTACTTC. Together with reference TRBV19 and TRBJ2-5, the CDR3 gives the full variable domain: DGGITQSPKYLFRKEGQNVTLSCEQNLNHDAMYWYRQDPGQGLRLIYYSQIVNDFQKGDIAEGYSVSREKKESFPLTVTSAQKNPTAFYLCASTFSPREAGETQYFGPGTRLLVL.

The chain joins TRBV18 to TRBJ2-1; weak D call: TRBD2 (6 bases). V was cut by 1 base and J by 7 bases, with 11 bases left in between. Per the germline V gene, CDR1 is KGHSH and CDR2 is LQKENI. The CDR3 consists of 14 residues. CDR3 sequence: CASSPRRLVNEQFF. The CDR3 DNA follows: TGTGCCAGCTCACCACGACGACTAGTAAATGAGCAGTTCTTC.

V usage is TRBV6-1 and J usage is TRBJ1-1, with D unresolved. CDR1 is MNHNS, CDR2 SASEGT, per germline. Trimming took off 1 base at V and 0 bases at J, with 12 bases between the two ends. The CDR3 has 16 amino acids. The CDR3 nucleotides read TGTGCCAGCAGTGAAGTCGTAACCCGATTGAACACTGAAGCTTTCTTT. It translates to CASSEVVTRLNTEAFF.

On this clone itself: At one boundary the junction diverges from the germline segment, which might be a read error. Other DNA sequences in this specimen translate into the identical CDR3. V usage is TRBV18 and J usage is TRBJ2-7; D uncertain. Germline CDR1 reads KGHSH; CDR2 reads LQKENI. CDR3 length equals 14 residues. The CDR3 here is CASSPRRGSYEQYF. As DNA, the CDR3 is TGTGCCAGCTCCCCACGGCGCGGCTCCTACGAGCAGTACTTC.